Below are 26 T cell receptor beta chains sequenced from a single sample in a study of TIL therapy for anti-PD-1-resistant metastatic lung cancer. The libraries were made with immunoSEQ v3. Measured with immunoSEQ multiplex PCR; TCRdb has only the in-frame clones, and not every one. The sample records 20,000 to 25,000 clones, about two thirds being singletons. Time point given: pre-treatment sample, taken before nivolumab and TIL therapy. The sequenced sample was blood, obtained at baseline. Receptor source: a person between 25 and 80 years old with non-small cell lung cancer.

The V call is TRBV29-1, the J call TRBJ1-4; the match to TRBD1 covers 8 bases. Trimming removed 4 bases from V and 5 bases from J; junction bases left unmatched: 3. CDR1 is SQVTM, CDR2 ANQGSEA, per germline. The length of the CDR3 is 13 residues. The DNA of the CDR3 is TGCAGCGTTGTGCAGGGGGCGAATGAAAAACTGTTTTTT. Translating gives CSVVQGANEKLFF.

This chain connects TRBV19 to TRBJ2-3; perhaps TRBD2 as D (5 bases). This CDR3 region has 14 residues. Looked up from germline, CDR1 is LNHDA and CDR2 is SQIVND (reference sequence). The V gene lost 3 bases and the J gene lost 3 bases, with 10 bases spanning the gap. The chain's CDR3 is CASSMGRGTDTQYF. The CDR3 nucleotides read TGTGCCAGTAGTATGGGTCGAGGGACAGATACGCAGTATTTT.

The V and J genes are TRBV6-1 and TRBJ2-5; D is uncertain. The CDR3 extends over 12 amino acids. The germline V gene encodes CDR1 MNHNS and CDR2 SASEGT. The V and J ends lost 6 bases and 2 bases respectively, with 7 bases between them. For the CDR3, the DNA is TGTGCCAGCAGAAAGAGACAAGAGACCCAGTACTTC. It encodes CASRKRQETQYF.

The chain uses TRBV2 and TRBJ1-2; D gene uncertain. V was trimmed by 4 bases and J by 7 bases, leaving 13 bases between them. The germline V gene has CDR1 SNHLY and CDR2 FYNNEI. The CDR3 loop spans 13 amino acids. The CDR3 nucleotides read TGTGCCAGCAGTGGAACCCCGACGGGTGGCTACACCTTC. This sequence encodes CASSGTPTGGYTF.

V is TRBV7-3 and J is TRBJ1-1; D is undetermined. Trimming took off 2 bases at V and 1 base at J, with 5 bases between the two ends. The V gene's germline CDR1 is SGHTA and CDR2 FQGTGA. The CDR3 runs to 13 residues. Written as DNA, the CDR3 is TGTGCCAGCAGCTTATCAGAGAACACTGAAGCTTTCTTT. Its translation: CASSLSENTEAFF.

The chain is built from TRBV9 and TRBJ2-1; 11 bases match TRBD1. Germline V gene data show CDR1 as SGDLS and CDR2 as YYNGEE. After removal of 4 bases from V and 8 bases from J, the junction contained 8 bases not matched to a gene. The CDR3 extends over 15 amino acids. The CDR3 nucleotides are TGTGCCAGCAGCAAAGGGACAGGGGGAGGGTATGAGCAGTTCTTC. Protein sequence: CASSKGTGGGYEQFF.

Only a few counts were recorded for this clone. V and J are TRBV7-9 and TRBJ2-3, with 9 bases lining up with TRBD2. The CDR3 is 15 amino acids. Germline-derived CDR1 and CDR2 are SEHNR and FQNEAQ (reference sequence). V dropped 7 bases and J dropped 4; count of bases not matched to a gene: 9. The CDR3 reads CASNKAGGGADTQYF. As DNA, the CDR3 is TGTGCCAGCAATAAAGCGGGAGGCGGGGCAGATACGCAGTATTTT.

This clone is labeled medium-sized. J is TRBJ1-2 and V is TRBV6-5, with 7 bases matching TRBD1. Losses at the gene ends were 11 bases for V and 3 bases for J; bases not matched to a gene: 6. The CDR3 is made up of 12 amino acids. Per germline, CDR1 MNHEY and CDR2 SVGAGI. CDR3 DNA sequence: TGTGCCTCCAAGCAGGGGGACTATGGCTACACCTTC. This encodes CASKQGDYGYTF.

This clone was seen a handful of times. This chain connects TRBV5-1 to TRBJ1-4; no reliable D call. V was pared by 4 bases and J by 7 bases, with 11 bases between. CDR3 length: 13 residues. The germline gives CDR1 SGHRS, CDR2 YFSETQ. This chain's CDR3 is CASSRTVSEKLFF. CDR3 bases: TGCGCCAGCAGCCGCACCGTCAGTGAAAAACTGTTTTTT.

The V call is TRBV24-1, the J call TRBJ1-5; no clear D. V dropped 9 bases and J dropped 2 bases, with 10 bases sitting between them. The CDR3 is 13 residues long. In germline, CDR1 is KGHDR, CDR2 SFDVKD. The CDR3 protein is CATGPEGNQPQHF. CDR3 in DNA: TGTGCCACCGGGCCAGAGGGCAATCAGCCCCAGCATTTT.

The rearrangement joins TRBV6-5 to TRBJ1-1, with D tentatively TRBD1 (5 bases). V lost 7 bases and J lost 0, with 12 bases in between. Germline V gene sequence: CDR1 MNHEY, CDR2 SVGAGI. This CDR3 region has 14 residues. In nucleotides, the CDR3 is TGTGCCAGCACCACACAGGCGATGAACACTGAAGCTTTCTTT. Translating gives CASTTQAMNTEAFF.

V usage is TRBV5-1 and J usage is TRBJ2-1; D is ambiguous. The CDR3 consists of 13 residues. Germline CDR1 and CDR2: SGHRS and YFSETQ. V was cut by 0 bases and J by 6 bases, with 7 bases left in between. DNA for the CDR3: TGCGCCAGCAGCTTGGATCTCTTCAATGAGCAGTTCTTC. Its translation: CASSLDLFNEQFF.

This clone appeared a few times. The chain employs TRBV5-1 and TRBJ1-1, with 8 bases identical to TRBD1. Trimming at V came to 4 bases and at J to 1 base, leaving 3 bases not matched to a gene. This CDR3 region has 14 residues. Germline V gene lookup returns CDR1 SGHRS and CDR2 YFSETQ. The CDR3 bases are TGCGCCAGCAGCCTGGACAGGGCGAACACTGAAGCTTTCTTT. Protein: CASSLDRANTEAFF.

This chain uses TRBV29-1 with TRBJ1-3; the match to TRBD1 covers 8 bases. The germline CDR1 and CDR2 sequences are SQVTM and ANQGSEA. The CDR3 is 13 amino acids. Trimming cost V 6 bases and J 6 bases; bases outside gene matches: 7. CDR3: CSVGQGALNTIYF. The CDR3 DNA reads TGCAGCGTGGGGCAGGGGGCTCTAAACACCATATATTTT.

The CDR3 nucleotides are TGCGCCAGCAGTCAAGTCCGGGACGGATTTCTTATGAACACTGAAGCTTTCTTT. Its protein product is CASSQVRDGFLMNTEAFF. The rearrangement uses TRBV23-1 and TRBJ1-1, with a weak D call TRBD1 (5 bases). TRBV23-1 is designated an ORF whose function remains uncertain. The CDR3 covers 18 residues. Trimming removed 2 bases at V and 0 bases at J, with 19 bases between.

The genes are TRBV9 and TRBJ2-5, with TRBD2 as a possible D gene (6 bases). Trimming shortened V by 4 bases and J by 0 bases, and 16 bases separated the two germline ends. In germline, CDR1 is SGDLS, CDR2 YYNGEE. The length of the CDR3 is 16 residues. CDR3 in DNA: TGTGCCAGCAGCCCACCGGGACTGAGGTACCAAGAGACCCAGTACTTC. Amino acid sequence: CASSPPGLRYQETQYF.

The chain combines TRBV4-3 with TRBJ1-2; 9 bases are a match to TRBD1. CDR3 length equals 13 residues. J gave up 5 bases and V 4 bases, and 2 bases lay outside the gene matches. Germline V CDR1 and CDR2: LGHNA, YSLEER. As DNA, the CDR3 is TGCGCCAGCAGCCCGACAGGGGGTTATGGCTACACCTTC. This encodes CASSPTGGYGYTF.

This rearrangement joins TRBV5-1 to TRBJ1-2, with D possibly being TRBD1 (5 bases). Trimming removed 4 bases from V and 4 bases from J, with 17 bases in between. The CDR3 is made up of 15 amino acids. Germline loops: CDR1 SGHRS, CDR2 YFSETQ. The CDR3 bases are TGCGCCAGCAGCGCGGCGGGTGAGGGGCCCTATGGCTACACCTTC. Its protein is CASSAAGEGPYGYTF. Complete variable domain (other parts from reference TRBV5-1 and TRBJ1-2): KAGVTQTPRYLIKTRGQQVTLSCSPISGHRSVSWYQQTPGQGLQFLFEYFSETQRNKGNFPGRFSGRQFSNSRSEMNVSTLELGDSALYLCASSAAGEGPYGYTFGSGTRLTVV.

V usage is TRBV29-1 and J usage is TRBJ2-3; perhaps TRBD1 as D (6 bases). V lost 8 bases and J lost 4, with 16 bases in between. The CDR3 totals 13 residues. Per germline, CDR1 SQVTM and CDR2 ANQGSEA. CDR3 amino acids: CSSGTRNADTQYF. As DNA, the CDR3 is TGCAGCTCCGGGACAAGAAACGCAGATACGCAGTATTTT.

The V and J genes are TRBV5-1 and TRBJ2-2; D gene uncertain. The ends were cut back, 0 bases at V and 2 bases at J, with 8 bases in the middle. Germline V gene data show CDR1 as SGHRS and CDR2 as YFSETQ. This CDR3 has 15 amino acids. In nucleotides, the CDR3 is TGCGCCAGCAGCTTGGGGTCCGAAAACACCGGGGAGCTGTTTTTT. The encoded protein is CASSLGSENTGELFF.

This clone appeared once. The V call is TRBV15, the J call TRBJ2-1; D remains ambiguous. CDR1 and CDR2 from the germline V gene are LNHNV and YYDKDF (reference sequence). The CDR3 extends over 14 amino acids. Trimming left V 5 bases short and J 4 bases short, with 12 bases between. CDR3 region: CATSSRTAYNEQFF. The CDR3 region has the DNA TGTGCCACCAGCTCCCGGACGGCGTACAATGAGCAGTTCTTC.

The gene calls are TRBV6-1 and TRBJ1-1; no firm D call. V was shortened by 0 bases and J by 1 base, with 15 bases between the two germline ends. Germline loops: CDR1 MNHNS, CDR2 SASEGT. There are 17 residues in the CDR3. The CDR3 bases are TGTGCCAGCAGTGAAGCGTCGGTTTGGGCGGGGAACACTGAAGCTTTCTTT. This sequence encodes CASSEASVWAGNTEAFF.

The CDR3 loop is CASSLRGSGNTIYF. The DNA for the CDR3 is TGTGCCAGCAGCCTCCGCGGCTCTGGAAACACCATATATTTT. The J gene is TRBJ1-3, the V gene TRBV3-1 (or the pseudogene TRBV3-2), with D unresolved. The CDR3 sequence is 14 residues long. Germline CDR1 is LGHDT and CDR2 is YNNKEL (reference sequence). The V and J ends lost 4 bases and 0 bases respectively, with 7 bases between them.

The V call is TRBV27, the J call TRBJ2-3, with 9 positions matching TRBD1. Germline lookup yields CDR1 MNHEY and CDR2 SMNVEV (reference sequence). With V trimmed by 1 base and J by 4 bases, 6 bases remained unmatched. The CDR3 is 16 residues long. CDR3 in DNA: TGTGCCAGCAGTTTATGGACAGGGGACCGCGCAGATACGCAGTATTTT. This encodes CASSLWTGDRADTQYF.

V and J are TRBV6-5 and TRBJ1-5; D is unclear. Trimming stripped 7 bases from V and 2 bases from J, with 9 bases between. CDR3 length: 13 residues. Per germline, CDR1 MNHEY and CDR2 SVGAGI. This chain's CDR3 is CASNKVGNQPQHF. The CDR3 DNA reads as TGTGCCAGCAATAAGGTCGGCAATCAGCCCCAGCATTTT.

This clone was detected a few times. The genes are TRBV30 and TRBJ1-1, with D tentatively TRBD1 (5 bases). The CDR3 has 11 residues. Germline V gene lookup returns CDR1 GTSNPN and CDR2 SVGIG (reference sequence). V was cut by 2 bases and J by 10 bases, with 11 bases left in between. The CDR3 spells CAWSTGLGAFF. The CDR3 DNA sequence: TGTGCCTGGAGTACGGGGCTCGGAGCTTTCTTT.